Presented here are 32 T cell receptor beta chains from one specimen sequenced in a study of CD8+CD57+ T cells in acquired aplastic anemia. Sequencing was done on patients that had shown CD8+CD57+ cell expansion by flow cytometry. TCR beta VDJ and CDR3 were profiled, and genomic DNA was the template. TCRdb analysed the reads with MiXCR anew, one entry per CDR3 protein. The data show about 180,000 distinct CDR3 sequences, about half seen once. The sample taken for sequencing was sorted CD4+, CD8+, or CD8+CD57+ T cells (not recorded which) from PBMCs. The receptors come from a human donor with aplastic anemia.

This clonotype was counted ten times or more. The chain recombines TRBV6-1 with TRBJ2-3; 8 bases align to TRBD2. The CDR3 length is 16 residues. Germline V gives CDR1 MNHNS, CDR2 SASEGT. V shed 7 bases, J shed 2 bases, and the junction held 11 bases outside the gene matches. For the CDR3, the DNA is TGTGCCAGCATAAGTAGGCTAGCGGGCGCCACAGATACGCAGTATTTT. Encoded protein: CASISRLAGATDTQYF.

This clonotype was observed many times. V and J are TRBV5-1 and TRBJ2-1, with D tentatively TRBD1 (5 bases). Germline V gives CDR1 SGHRS, CDR2 YFSETQ. The length of the CDR3 is 17 residues. V was shortened by 0 bases and J by 5 bases, with 18 bases between the two germline ends. The CDR3 DNA follows: TGCGCCAGCAGCTTGGGTGTTAGGGGATTACGAAACAATGAGCAGTTCTTC. It translates to CASSLGVRGLRNNEQFF.

A few counts support this clonotype. This chain connects TRBV19 to TRBJ1-1; TRBD1 matches at 8 bases. Germline loops: CDR1 LNHDA, CDR2 SQIVND (reference sequence). J was trimmed by 5 bases and V by 3 bases; bases with no gene match: 2. This CDR3 comprises 13 residues. CDR3 bases: TGTGCCAGTAGTATTGACAGGGGAACTGAAGCTTTCTTT. This sequence encodes CASSIDRGTEAFF.

This chain connects TRBV11-2 to TRBJ2-3, with D possibly TRBD1 on 6 matching bases. The CDR3 loop spans 17 amino acids. Germline CDR1 is SGHAT and CDR2 is FQNNGV. V lost 1 base to trimming and J lost 5 bases, with 19 bases between them. CDR3 protein: CASSLGTATGVRDTQYF. Written as DNA, the CDR3 is TGTGCCAGCAGCTTAGGGACAGCCACCGGGGTAAGAGATACGCAGTATTTT.

This clonotype was picked up many times. This chain uses TRBV11-2 with TRBJ2-3, with D hard to call. CDR3 length: 14 amino acids. Germline loops: CDR1 SGHAT, CDR2 FQNNGV. V dropped 2 bases and J dropped 0 bases, with 6 bases sitting between them. The DNA of the CDR3 is TGTGCCAGCAGCTTACCATCTAGCACAGATACGCAGTATTTT. Amino acids: CASSLPSSTDTQYF.

The chain uses TRBV10-3 and TRBJ1-5; D remains ambiguous. The germline V gene encodes CDR1 ENHRY and CDR2 SYGVKD. The CDR3 is made up of 15 amino acids. The V end lost 0 bases, the J end lost 0 bases, and 6 bases lay between the germline ends. The CDR3 DNA reads as TGTGCCATCAGTGAGTCTGGGGATAGCAATCAGCCCCAGCATTTT. It codes for CAISESGDSNQPQHF.

The CDR3 nucleotides are TGCGCCAGCAGTGATGGCGGGCAAGAGACCCAGTACTTC. It codes for CASSDGGQETQYF. The chain couples TRBV10-1 to TRBJ2-5; maybe TRBD2 (5 bases). CDR1 is WNHNN, CDR2 SYGVQD, per germline (reference sequence). The CDR3 is made up of 13 amino acids. Deletions cut 3 bases from V and 2 bases from J, with 7 bases between.

The chain couples TRBV7-9 to TRBJ1-1, with 8 nucleotides matching TRBD1. J lost 1 base, V lost 1 base, and 2 bases had no gene match. CDR1 SEHNR and CDR2 FQNEAQ come from the germline V gene (reference sequence). The CDR3 spans 15 residues. CDR3 sequence: CASSLVDRGNTEAFF. The CDR3 DNA reads as TGTGCCAGCAGCTTAGTCGACAGGGGGAACACTGAAGCTTTCTTT.

The V and J genes are TRBV20-1 and TRBJ2-7; maybe TRBD2 (6 bases). Looked up from germline, CDR1 is DFQATT and CDR2 is SNEGSKA (reference sequence). V gave up 1 base and J gave up 2 bases, with 12 bases separating them. The CDR3 loop spans 14 amino acids. This chain's CDR3 is CSARGAGTAYEQYF. As DNA, the CDR3 is TGCAGTGCTAGAGGCGCAGGGACTGCCTACGAGCAGTACTTC.

This clonotype has at least ten counts. This rearrangement joins TRBV7-6 to TRBJ1-5; 8 positions match TRBD1. V was pared by 4 bases and J by 0 bases, with 11 bases of the junction left unmatched. This CDR3 spans 18 amino acids. Germline loops: CDR1 SGHVS, CDR2 FNYEAQ. The CDR3 spells CASSSRTGRGDSNQPQHF. For the CDR3, the DNA is TGTGCCAGCAGCTCCCGGACAGGGAGGGGGGATAGCAATCAGCCCCAGCATTTT. Full variable domain (outside the CDR3, taken from reference TRBV7-6 and TRBJ1-5): GAGVSQSPRYKVTKRGQDVALRCDPISGHVSLYWYRQALGQGPEFLTYFNYEAQQDKSGLPNDRFSAERPEGSISTLTIQRTEQRDSAMYRCASSSRTGRGDSNQPQHFGDGTRLSIL.

As regards this clonotype: One end of the junction does not line up with germline, which may come from a read error. The chain carries TRBV28 and TRBJ1-4; 9 bases match TRBD1. The germline V gene encodes CDR1 MDHEN and CDR2 SYDVKM. The CDR3 runs 15 residues. Written as DNA, the CDR3 is TGTGCCGGCAGTACAGGGGGACAGGGATATGAAAAACTGTTTTTT. Translating it yields CAGSTGGQGYEKLFF. Full variable domain (outside the CDR3, taken from reference TRBV28 and TRBJ1-4): DVKVTQSSRYLVKRTGEKVFLECVQDMDHENMFWYRQDPGLGLRLIYFSYDVKMKEKGDIPEGYSVSREKKERFSLILESASTNQTSMYLCAGSTGGQGYEKLFFGSGTQLSVL.

The chain carries TRBV15 and TRBJ2-3; the D gene is possibly TRBD2 (7 bases). The CDR3 has 16 residues. Germline-derived CDR1 and CDR2 are LNHNV and YYDKDF (reference sequence). V was trimmed by 0 bases and J by 2 bases, leaving 12 bases between them. The CDR3 DNA sequence: TGTGCCACCAGCAGAGATTTGCGGGGGCACACAGATACGCAGTATTTT. Its translation is CATSRDLRGHTDTQYF.

The V gene is TRBV20-1, the J gene TRBJ1-4; a weak D match, TRBD1 (5 bases). Trimming stripped 3 bases from V and 5 bases from J, with 16 bases between. CDR3 length: 15 amino acids. In germline, CDR1 is DFQATT, CDR2 SNEGSKA (reference sequence). CDR3: CSARRPGVGNEKLFF. DNA of the CDR3: TGCAGTGCTAGGCGACCGGGGGTAGGGAATGAAAAACTGTTTTTT.

There are a few counts of this clonotype. The chain has TRBV28 and TRBJ1-2; the match to TRBD1 covers 8 bases. CDR1 is MDHEN, CDR2 SYDVKM, per germline. The trim removed 6 bases at V and 6 bases at J, leaving 6 bases unmatched. The CDR3 runs to 13 residues. The CDR3 sequence is CASRPGQGDGYTF. The CDR3 nucleotides are TGTGCCAGCAGGCCCGGACAGGGTGATGGCTACACCTTC.

The table lists this clonotype with many counts. The rearrangement joins TRBV4-3 to TRBJ2-2; TRBD1 is a possible D gene (6 bases). Trimming removed 1 base at V and 4 bases at J, with 7 bases between. There are 14 residues in the CDR3. Germline CDR1 LGHNA, CDR2 YSLEER. CDR3 protein: CASSQAGATGELFF. The CDR3 DNA follows: TGCGCCAGCAGCCAAGCAGGGGCCACCGGGGAGCTGTTTTTT.

This clonotype showed up many times. V usage is TRBV10-3 and J usage is TRBJ2-7; D call uncertain. Trimming shortened V by 6 bases and J by 2 bases, and 8 bases separated the two germline ends. Germline CDR1 and CDR2: ENHRY and SYGVKD. The CDR3 is 12 amino acids. CDR3 nucleotide sequence: TGTGCCATCAGCGACGGTACCTACGAGCAGTACTTC. Encoded protein: CAISDGTYEQYF.

The chain carries TRBV10-3 and TRBJ2-7; 7 nucleotides align to TRBD1. Germline V CDR1 and CDR2: ENHRY, SYGVKD. With V trimmed by 4 bases and J by 2 bases, 5 bases remained unmatched. This CDR3 has 14 residues. CDR3 in DNA: TGTGCCATCAGTGGGACAGGAAGCCCCTACGAGCAGTACTTC. Residues: CAISGTGSPYEQYF.

The J gene is TRBJ1-4, the V gene TRBV27; D is perhaps TRBD1 (5 bases). V lost 2 bases and J 3 bases, leaving 25 bases between the germline ends. The CDR3 runs 20 residues. Per the germline V gene, CDR1 is MNHEY and CDR2 is SMNVEV (reference sequence). The CDR3 is CASSLRVQTRGVRSNEKLFF. The CDR3 nucleotides read TGTGCCAGCAGTTTACGGGTACAGACAAGGGGCGTTCGGTCTAATGAAAAACTGTTTTTT.

Note on this clonotype: Just one base apart from a much larger clone, this may be a read error. The conserved phenylalanine or tryptophan is not found at the CDR3 terminus, so this likely reflects a read error. The V and J genes are TRBV25-1 and TRBJ2-6, with D possibly being TRBD1 (6 bases). The CDR3 runs to 17 residues. Germline CDR1 is MGHDK and CDR2 is SYGVNS. As DNA, the CDR3 is TGCGCCAGCAGCCAACGAGTCGAGGGGGCTGGGGCCAACGTCCTGACTCTC. Amino acids: CASSQRVEGAGANVLTL.

This clonotype appeared a few times. This chain connects TRBV28 to TRBJ1-2; the match to TRBD1 covers 7 bases. CDR3 length: 14 residues. Germline-derived CDR1 and CDR2 are MDHEN and SYDVKM. V trimming: 1 base; J trimming: 9 bases; junction bases outside the gene matches: 8. CDR3 region: CASSLSQGRGSYTF. The CDR3 nucleotides read TGTGCCAGCAGTTTATCACAGGGGAGAGGTAGCTACACCTTC.

This clonotype was seen many times. The chain joins TRBV7-2 to TRBJ1-4; maybe TRBD1 (5 bases). The V and J ends lost 3 bases and 8 bases respectively, with 13 bases between them. The CDR3 totals 14 residues. Germline-derived CDR1 and CDR2 are SGHTA and FQGNSA. In DNA form, the CDR3 reads TGTGCCAGCAGCTTGCAGGGAAAACACGAAAAACTGTTTTTT. It is translated as CASSLQGKHEKLFF.

This clonotype was seen many times. V usage is TRBV20-1 and J usage is TRBJ2-1, with D perhaps TRBD2 (6 bases). The V end lost 1 base, the J end lost 6 bases, and 10 bases lay between the germline ends. This CDR3 comprises 13 residues. CDR1 and CDR2 (germline): DFQATT, SNEGSKA (reference sequence). CDR3 bases: TGCAGTGCTAGAGTTACTAGCCTCAATGAGCAGTTCTTC. This translates into CSARVTSLNEQFF.

The chain combines TRBV11-2 with TRBJ2-1; D gene ambiguous. The CDR3 spans 15 residues. With 3 bases removed from V and 6 bases from J, the gap between germline ends came to 15 bases. From germline, CDR1 is SGHAT and CDR2 FQNNGV. As DNA, the CDR3 is TGTGCCAGCAGCTTCGAGGTGAACCGAGGCAATGAGCAGTTCTTC. Translation: CASSFEVNRGNEQFF.

This clonotype occurred many times. The CDR3 loop reads CASSTRLTGNTEAFF. The CDR3 coding sequence is TGTGCCAGCAGCACAAGATTAACAGGGAACACTGAAGCTTTCTTT. This rearrangement joins TRBV13 to TRBJ1-1, with D perhaps TRBD1 (5 bases). CDR1 PRHDT and CDR2 FYEKMQ come from the germline V gene (reference sequence). V shed 5 bases and J shed 1 base, with 14 bases lying between them. The CDR3 has 15 residues.

This clonotype has just one count. The chain links TRBV19 to TRBJ1-3; TRBD1 aligns across 8 bases. The germline V gene has CDR1 LNHDA and CDR2 SQIVND (reference sequence). The CDR3 runs 14 residues. Trimming removed 10 bases from V and 4 bases from J; junction bases left unmatched: 9. CDR3 nucleotides: TGTGCCAATCAGCAGGGGGCCTACGGAAACACCATATATTTT. Residues: CANQQGAYGNTIYF.

On this clonotype itself: A read error may produce the germline difference seen at one junction end. The chain combines TRBV9 with TRBJ2-7, with 10 bases matching TRBD1. Germline loops: CDR1 SGDLS, CDR2 YYNGEE. The CDR3 has 19 amino acids. DNA for the CDR3: TGTGGCAGCAGCGTTGGGCCCACGAACCGGGACAGGGGTTCGTATGAGCAGTACTTC. The encoded protein is CGSSVGPTNRDRGSYEQYF.

This chain uses TRBV5-1 with TRBJ2-7; TRBD1 aligns across 11 bases. Germline V gives CDR1 SGHRS, CDR2 YFSETQ. The V and J ends lost 3 bases and 5 bases, in that order; junction bases with no gene match: 4. The CDR3 loop spans 14 amino acids. This CDR3 is CASSSGTGGDEQYF. In DNA form, the CDR3 reads TGCGCCAGCAGCTCAGGGACAGGGGGGGACGAGCAGTACTTC.

This clonotype was observed many times. The chain joins TRBV20-1 to TRBJ1-1; no definite D call. V lost 0 bases and J lost 4, with 12 bases in between. The CDR3 loop spans 14 amino acids. The germline V gene encodes CDR1 DFQATT and CDR2 SNEGSKA (reference sequence). CDR3 coding DNA: TGCAGTGCTAGAGATAGGCAGTTGGTCACTGAAGCTTTCTTT. Amino acid sequence: CSARDRQLVTEAFF.

In regard to this clonotype: This may be a read error, as it is one base from a much larger clone. Given the absence of the conserved phenylalanine or tryptophan at the CDR3 end, a read error is likely. The V call is TRBV6-2 or TRBV6-3, the J call TRBJ1-5; D not resolved. V was pared by 2 bases and J by 13 bases, with 12 bases between. The CDR3 loop spans 12 amino acids. CDR1 and CDR2 (germline): MNHEY, SVGEGT. The CDR3 reads CASSYGRGNQHS. The CDR3 DNA reads TGTGCCAGCAGTTACGGACGGGGAAATCAGCATTCT.

Concerning this clonotype: Without the conserved terminal phenylalanine or tryptophan, this CDR3 likely stems from a read error. The DNA is omitted, as the CDR3 cannot be located on it reliably, and the CDR3 follows TCRdb's listing. J is TRBJ2-7 and V is TRBV14; the listed D gene, TRBD2, was not tested against the DNA. The CDR3 extends over 8 residues, inclusive of both ends. Germline V gene sequence: CDR1 SGHDN, CDR2 FVKESK. CDR3: CASSQRYG.

This clonotype was found many times. The chain recombines TRBV4-2 with TRBJ2-1; 16 nucleotides agree with TRBD2. The J segment lost 3 bases and the V segment lost 5 bases, leaving 4 bases of the junction unmatched. CDR1 and CDR2 (germline): LGHNA, YNFKEQ. The CDR3 is 17 amino acids. The CDR3 nucleotides are TGTGCCAGCAGCGGGACTAGCGGGAGGGCGAGCTACAATGAGCAGTTCTTC. Encoded protein: CASSGTSGRASYNEQFF.

The CDR3 sequence: CAWSETFYEQYF. Written as DNA, the CDR3 is TGTGCCTGGAGTGAGACTTTCTACGAGCAGTACTTC. This rearrangement joins TRBV30 to TRBJ2-7, with D hard to call. V was trimmed by 1 base and J by 3 bases, leaving 7 bases between them. Per germline, CDR1 GTSNPN and CDR2 SVGIG (reference sequence). This CDR3 is built from 12 residues.